Here is one T cell receptor (beta chain) with its context. What it binds is not known. This sample was taken from a study of PD-1 blockade in classical Hodgkin lymphoma. Each patient experienced a relapse that followed autologous stem cell transplantation, and brentuximab vedotin exposure varied. Patients' outcomes at their best amounted to complete response, partial response or progressive disease. Assay used: immunoSEQ multiplex PCR; TCRdb lists only in-frame clones, some missing. Among about 6,500 clones, approximately 80% were seen once, and the ten largest hold approximately 40%. CDR1 and CDR2 (germline): SGHTA, FQGTGA. V was clipped by 4 bases and J by 7 bases; unmatched bases: 6. This CDR3 comprises 13 residues. General study findings and limits: Undefined causes, possibly disease activity or prior therapy, underlie the repertoire differences. It was CD4+ TCR diversity, not CD8+, that rose significantly by C4D1.

This sequence joins TRBV7-3 and TRBJ1-1; 7 nucleotides match TRBD1. The source was peripheral blood mononuclear cells (PBMCs), collected at baseline. The TCR sequence derives from a human donor with classical Hodgkin lymphoma. The CDR3 sequence is CASSSQGGFEAFF. Here the CDR3 DNA reads TGTGCCAGCAGCTCCCAGGGGGGATTTGAAGCTTTCTTT.